This is a list of T cell receptor beta chains from one sample in a study of T cells in tuberculosis. The repertoire was sequenced with immunoSEQ multiplex PCR; TCRdb's copy has only in-frame clones and lacks some. The repertoire has about 53,000 clones, about 95% of them found once; the top ten carry more than 1.4%. Source: PBMCs, taken at tuberculosis diagnosis. These receptors all come from an adult with tuberculosis. Both conserved end residues are part of each CDR3. The order of the fields is D gene, V gene, clone size, J gene, CDR3 DNA, CDR3 protein. A D gene is named only where the DNA matches it firmly. The size entry is marked missing in some rows and otherwise reads once, few, many or a size class.

>NA|TRBV28|NA|TRBJ1-2
TGTGCCAGCAGTTTGGGGCACTATGGCTACACCTTC
CASSLGHYGYTF
>NA|TRBV28|NA|TRBJ1-5
TGTGCCAGCACCCGCGGCGATCAGCCCCAGCATTTT
CASTRGDQPQHF
>NA|TRBV12-5|NA|TRBJ1-3
TGTGCTAGTGGTTCCTTCTCTGGAAACACCATATATTTT
CASGSFSGNTIYF
>NA|TRBV15|NA|TRBJ1-1
TGTGCCACCAGCAGTGTTGACATCCACGCTTTTAAAGCTTTCTTT
CATSSVDIHAFKAFF
>NA|TRBV6-1|NA|TRBJ1-5
TGTGCCAGCAGTGAAAGTCATAGGACAGTGGCTTATCAGCCCCAGCATTTT
CASSESHRTVAYQPQHF
>NA|TRBV4-1|NA|TRBJ2-7
TGCGCCAGCAGCCAAGAGCGGAGTACCGACGAGCAGTACTTC
CASSQERSTDEQYF
>TRBD2|TRBV19|NA|TRBJ2-1
TGTGCCAGCGAAATGCGGAGAGGGGGGACTAGCGGATACAATGAGCAGTTCTTC
CASEMRRGGTSGYNEQFF
>NA|TRBV5-1|NA|TRBJ2-5
TGCGCCAGCAGCTTCGGGCCCGAGAGGAGGGAGACCCAGTACTTC
CASSFGPERRETQYF
>NA|TRBV27|NA|TRBJ2-3
TGTGCCAGCAGTTTCTGGCGGACAGATACGCAGTATTTT
CASSFWRTDTQYF
>NA|TRBV19|NA|TRBJ1-1
TGTGCCAGTAGGGTACAGGGAGGGAGGAACACTGAAGCTTTCTTT
CASRVQGGRNTEAFF
>TRBD2|TRBV9|NA|TRBJ2-5
TGTGCCAGCAGCGTAGACGGGAGGGCCCAAGAGACCCAGTACTTC
CASSVDGRAQETQYF
>NA|TRBV2|NA|TRBJ2-3
TGTGCCAGCACCCCGGGAAGGACGAGCGGTACGCAGTATTTT
CASTPGRTSGTQYF
>TRBD1|TRBV30|NA|TRBJ1-3
TGTGCCTGGAGTCCTGGACAGGCACCGGGAAACACCATATATTTT
CAWSPGQAPGNTIYF
>NA|TRBV28|NA|TRBJ1-1
TGTGCCAGCAGTTCACCGTGGAAGGGGTACACTGAAGCTTTCTTT
CASSSPWKGYTEAFF
>TRBD2|TRBV5-1|NA|TRBJ2-1
TGCGCCAGCAGCTTGCGGACTAGCGGGAGGTCGGATGAGCAGTTCTTC
CASSLRTSGRSDEQFF
>TRBD1|TRBV5-1|NA|TRBJ1-1
TGCGCCAGCAGCTTGCAGGGGGGCACTGAAGCTTTCTTT
CASSLQGGTEAFF
>TRBD2|TRBV5-4|NA|TRBJ2-3
TGTGCCAGCAGCTGGAGGACTAGCGGGAGCATCTTCGGCACAGATACGCAGTATTTT
CASSWRTSGSIFGTDTQYF
>TRBD1|TRBV25-1|NA|TRBJ1-1
TGTGCCAGCAGTGTAGGAGGGACAGGGAGGACTGAAGCTTTCTTT
CASSVGGTGRTEAFF
>TRBD2|TRBV7-6|NA|TRBJ2-1
TGTGCCAGCAGCGTAATAGCGGGAGCCTACAATGAGCAGTTCTTC
CASSVIAGAYNEQFF
>NA|TRBV20-1|NA|TRBJ2-1
TGCAGTGCGGTTTACGGGAGAGAGCAGTTCTTC
CSAVYGREQFF
>TRBD2|TRBV15|NA|TRBJ2-1
TGTGCCACCAGCAGAGATCGGGTTAGCGGGAAGCCTAGGGACAATGAGCAGTTCTTC
CATSRDRVSGKPRDNEQFF
>NA|TRBV6-1|NA|TRBJ2-1
TGTGCCAGCGGCCGGGGAAATGAGCAGTTCTTC
CASGRGNEQFF
>TRBD2|TRBV4-2|NA|TRBJ2-3
TGTGCCAGCAGCCAAGATCGCTCGGGACTAGCGGGAGGGAGGAGCACAGATACGCAGTATTTT
CASSQDRSGLAGGRSTDTQYF
>TRBD2|TRBV29-1|NA|TRBJ2-1
TGCAGCGTGGAAGGGACTAGCGGGAAGGGTCTGGATGAGCAGTTCTTC
CSVEGTSGKGLDEQFF
>NA|TRBV28|NA|TRBJ1-2
TGTGCCAGCAGTTTGGGCGGGGGAAAAGGCTACACCTTC
CASSLGGGKGYTF
>TRBD2|TRBV7-2|NA|TRBJ2-7
TGTGCCAGCAGCAGGGCCAGGGAAAGACTAGCCTCCTACGAGCAGTACTTC
CASSRARERLASYEQYF
>TRBD2|TRBV5-6|NA|TRBJ2-1
TGTGCCAGCAGCGTAACCGGGACTAGCGGGTTCAATGAGCAGTTCTTC
CASSVTGTSGFNEQFF
>TRBD1|TRBV7-2|NA|TRBJ1-2
TGTGCCAGCAGCTTAGTCGGGACAGTGCAATTGGGGGATGTCTACACCTTC
CASSLVGTVQLGDVYTF
>NA|TRBV7-8|NA|TRBJ2-1
TGTGCCAGCAGCTTACAAATAGCCCTGAGCTCCTACAATGAGCAGTTCTTC
CASSLQIALSSYNEQFF
>TRBD1|TRBV4-1|NA|TRBJ2-2
TGCGCCAGCAGCCATCAACCCGCGACAGGGGCTTCGAGGGAGCTGTTTTTT
CASSHQPATGASRELFF
>TRBD1|TRBV10-2|once|TRBJ1-1
TGCGCCAGCAGTGAGCCAGGGACAGGGGCCACTGAAGCTTTCTTT
CASSEPGTGATEAFF
>TRBD2|TRBV4-2|NA|TRBJ2-7
TGTGCCAGCAGCCAATTACTAGCGGGCTCCTACGAGCAGTACTTC
CASSQLLAGSYEQYF
>TRBD2|TRBV11-2|NA|TRBJ2-1
TGTGCCAGCAGCTTAGATCCCTGGACTAGCGGGCACCACAATGAGCAGTTCTTC
CASSLDPWTSGHHNEQFF
>NA|TRBV29-1|NA|TRBJ1-1
TGCAGCGTCAGGTGGAATTTGGACACTGAAGCTTTCTTT
CSVRWNLDTEAFF
>NA|TRBV15|once|TRBJ1-1
TGTGCCACCAGCAGAGATCTAGGAAACACTGAAGCTTTCTTT
CATSRDLGNTEAFF
>NA|TRBV7-2|NA|TRBJ1-1
TGTGCCAGCAGCTTAGAGGCGGCGCTGAACACTGAAGCTTTCTTT
CASSLEAALNTEAFF
>NA|TRBV15|NA|TRBJ1-1
TGTGCCACCAGCAGAGACAGGGCGAACACTGAAGCTTTCTTT
CATSRDRANTEAFF
>TRBD2|TRBV19|NA|TRBJ2-2
TGTGCCAGTAGTTTTTTAGCGGGAGGCACCGGGGAGCTGTTTTTT
CASSFLAGGTGELFF
>NA|TRBV5-1|NA|TRBJ2-1
TGCGCCAGCAGCTTGCGGGTTCCGGGGCGGGACTCCTACAATGAGCAGTTCTTC
CASSLRVPGRDSYNEQFF
>TRBD1|TRBV27|once|TRBJ1-6
TGTGCCAGCAGCTTCACTCGGGACAGGGGGAATTCACCCCTCCACTTT
CASSFTRDRGNSPLHF
>NA|TRBV6-5|NA|TRBJ2-1
TGTGCCAGCAGCCAAGGGGGAACTTACAATGAGCAGTTCTTC
CASSQGGTYNEQFF
>NA|TRBV27|NA|TRBJ2-2
TGTGCCAGCAGTTTACTGTCTGCGGTGTTCGGGGAGCTGTTTTTT
CASSLLSAVFGELFF
>NA|TRBV5-6|NA|TRBJ1-1
TGTGCCAGCAGCTCGCTAAACGGGGAAGGGGAAGCTTTCTTT
CASSSLNGEGEAFF
>NA|TRBV2|once|TRBJ2-3
TGTGCCAGCACGTTTCTCGCGGGATCCGGCTCAGATACGCAGTATTTT
CASTFLAGSGSDTQYF
>NA|TRBV5-4|NA|TRBJ2-7
TGTGCCAGCAGCGACCTGGCGGAGACCTACGAGCAGTACTTC
CASSDLAETYEQYF
>NA|TRBV6-1|NA|TRBJ2-5
TGTGCCAGCAGTGTGGGCGAAGAGACCCAGTACTTC
CASSVGEETQYF
>NA|TRBV28|NA|TRBJ1-2
TGTGCCAGCAGTTTTCAAACTCGGTTACATCAGGGATCGGACTATGGCTACACCTTC
CASSFQTRLHQGSDYGYTF
>TRBD1|TRBV6-4|once|TRBJ1-4
TGTGCCAGCAGTGACAGCAGGGGGAACTCTGCTAATGAAAAACTGTTTTTT
CASSDSRGNSANEKLFF
>TRBD2|TRBV9|NA|TRBJ2-4
TGTGCCAGCAGCGCGGGGATTTCGGGACTAGCGGGCCCCTTGGGGGCCAAAAACATTCAGTACTTC
CASSAGISGLAGPLGAKNIQYF
>NA|TRBV9|NA|TRBJ1-2
TGTGCCAGCACCCCCGAGGGCCTGGGCGGCTACACCTTC
CASTPEGLGGYTF
>NA|TRBV4-3|NA|TRBJ2-5
TGCGCCAGCAGCCAAGGGCAGGGTGGATTTGAGACCCAGTACTTC
CASSQGQGGFETQYF
>NA|TRBV6-6|NA|TRBJ2-2
TGTGCCAGCAGTTACCGACAGGTCGGGGAGCTGTTTTTT
CASSYRQVGELFF
>NA|TRBV28|NA|TRBJ1-4
TGTGCCAGCAGAATAGACAGTAATGAAAAACTGTTTTTT
CASRIDSNEKLFF
>NA|TRBV27|NA|TRBJ1-2
TGTGCCAGCAGTTTAGTCGGGGAGACGCATGGCTACACCTTC
CASSLVGETHGYTF
>NA|TRBV28|NA|TRBJ2-5
TGTGCCAGCGACTCAACGTTACAGGGTTGGGAGACCCAGTACTTC
CASDSTLQGWETQYF